This T cell receptor (beta chain) was documented in a study of blood T cells in healthy people across ages. Primers used in a second PCR of about 7 to 12 cycles were a sample-barcoded 5' primer and a J-beta primer mix. Using its own MiXCR run on the 5' RACE reads, TCRdb lists one record per CDR3 protein. The repertoire has more than 650,000 distinct CDR3 sequences, 53% of them found once; the top ten carry roughly two fifths. CDR3 size: 15 residues. V was pared by 1 base and J by 2 bases, with 12 bases between. The sample taken for sequencing was blood. The sequence was collected from an elderly man in good health. The rearrangement joins TRBV12-3 or TRBV12-4 to TRBJ2-7; D perhaps matches TRBD2 (6 bases). The CDR3 reads CASSLVGGAPYEQYF. DNA of the CDR3: TGTGCCAGCAGTTTAGTGGGCGGGGCCCCCTACGAGCAGTACTTC.